These 19 T cell receptor beta chains share one sample of origin, sequenced in a study of OX40 agonist ivuxolimab in advanced cancers. Assay used: immunoSEQ multiplex PCR; TCRdb lists only in-frame clones, some missing. Of 100,000 to 150,000 clones in the sample, less than 95% were seen once. This specimen consisted of CD4+ or CD8+ T cells sorted from blood, obtained in a trial of the OX40 agonist ivuxolimab. Every receptor here comes from an adult with an advanced solid tumor such as melanoma, head and neck, liver or kidney cancer.

This chain connects TRBV25-1 to TRBJ1-1, with D tentatively TRBD1 (5 bases). The length of the CDR3 is 13 residues. Trimming shortened V by 6 bases and J by 4 bases, and 12 bases separated the two germline ends. Germline CDR1 MGHDK, CDR2 SYGVNS. The CDR3 reads CASSRGGGTEAFF. CDR3 DNA: TGTGCCAGCAGCCGCGGGGGTGGCACTGAAGCTTTCTTT. The full variable domain, its missing parts supplied by reference TRBV25-1 and TRBJ1-1, is EADIYQTPRYLVIGTGKKITLECSQTMGHDKMYWYQQDPGMELHLIHYSYGVNSTEKGDLSSESTVSRIRTEHFPLTLESARPSHTSQYLCASSRGGGTEAFFGQGTRLTVV.

This chain connects TRBV7-2 to TRBJ2-7; D may be TRBD1 (7 bases). The CDR3 totals 18 residues. V shed 5 bases and J shed 0 bases, with 23 bases lying between them. Germline loops: CDR1 SGHTA, CDR2 FQGNSA. The CDR3 is CASSVTGARGRLSYEQYF. As DNA, the CDR3 is TGTGCCAGCAGCGTTACGGGCGCCAGGGGGAGGCTCTCCTACGAGCAGTACTTC.

The rearrangement links TRBV5-1 to TRBJ1-2, with D maybe TRBD1 (5 bases). Germline V lookup: CDR1 SGHRS, CDR2 YFSETQ. The CDR3 is 17 residues long. V gave up 3 bases and J gave up 6 bases, with 24 bases separating them. CDR3 nucleotides: TGCGCCAGCAGCTCCCAAGGGGTTCCCGCCTCGGTCGATGGCTACACCTTC. It encodes CASSSQGVPASVDGYTF.

V usage is TRBV15 and J usage is TRBJ2-1; 7 bases map to TRBD2. This CDR3 region has 16 residues. With V trimmed by 1 base and J by 5 bases, 8 bases remained unmatched. The V gene's germline CDR1 is LNHNV and CDR2 YYDKDF (reference sequence). CDR3 protein: CATSRGAGEPNNEQFF. The CDR3 nucleotides are TGTGCCACCAGCAGAGGCGCGGGAGAACCCAACAATGAGCAGTTCTTC.

The chain has TRBV5-6 and TRBJ2-1, with D possibly matching TRBD1 (5 bases). The V gene lost 0 bases and the J gene lost 6 bases, with 13 bases spanning the gap. The CDR3 is made up of 15 amino acids. Germline V lookup: CDR1 SGHDT, CDR2 YYEEEE. The CDR3 protein is CASSLARELGNEQFF. CDR3 nucleotide sequence: TGTGCCAGCAGCTTGGCCAGGGAATTAGGCAATGAGCAGTTCTTC.

This chain joins TRBV4-1 and TRBJ1-5; 9 positions agree with TRBD1. Looked up from germline, CDR1 is MGHRA and CDR2 is YSYEKL. The CDR3 is made up of 16 amino acids. Unmatched junction bases numbered 6, after V lost 2 bases and J lost 4 bases. The CDR3 loop is CASSQRGQGANQPQHF. The CDR3 DNA follows: TGCGCCAGCAGCCAAAGGGGACAGGGCGCAAATCAGCCCCAGCATTTT.

This rearrangement joins TRBV28 to TRBJ1-5, with TRBD1 as a possible D gene (6 bases). V lost 4 bases to trimming and J lost 11 bases, with 18 bases between them. There are 14 residues in the CDR3. Germline lookup yields CDR1 MDHEN and CDR2 SYDVKM. CDR3 DNA sequence: TGTGCCAGCAGTTATTCGGCCCACAAGGGGGCCCAGCATTTT. Translating gives CASSYSAHKGAQHF.

A word on this clone: At one boundary the junction diverges from the germline segment, which might be a read error. The V and J genes are TRBV7-2 and TRBJ2-7; 9 bases fit TRBD2. CDR3 length: 16 residues. The V gene's germline CDR1 is SGHTA and CDR2 FQGNSA. The CDR3 region has the DNA TGTGCCAGCAGCTTAGGGACCCCTGGGGCTAGCGGGAAGACCTCCTTC. Its protein product is CASSLGTPGASGKTSF.

The chain uses TRBV6-1 and TRBJ2-2; no reliable D call. In germline, CDR1 is MNHNS, CDR2 SASEGT. The CDR3 contains 15 residues. V dropped 3 bases and J dropped 1 base, with 9 bases sitting between them. Here the CDR3 reads CASSERSLNTGELFF. CDR3 bases: TGTGCCAGCAGTGAGCGGAGCCTGAACACCGGGGAGCTGTTTTTT.

This chain links TRBV27 with TRBJ2-5; TRBD2 matches 11 bases. The better agreement between TRBJ2-7 and the DNA end casts doubt on the J call. There are 17 residues in the CDR3. Germline lookup yields CDR1 MNHEY and CDR2 SMNVEV (reference sequence). CDR3 residues: CASSFIETSGNTYEQYF. CDR3 nucleotides: TGTGCCAGCAGTTTCATTGAGACTAGCGGGAATACCTACGAGCAGTACTTC.

V usage is TRBV7-9 and J usage is TRBJ2-1; 7 bases align to TRBD2. V gave up 4 bases and J gave up 6 bases; unmatched junction bases: 15. The CDR3 contains 17 residues. CDR1 SEHNR and CDR2 FQNEAQ come from the germline V gene (reference sequence). CDR3 residues: CASSWRAGVVLGNEQFF. DNA of the CDR3: TGTGCCAGCAGCTGGCGGGCGGGAGTGGTTTTAGGCAATGAGCAGTTCTTC.

This rearrangement joins TRBV28 to TRBJ1-3; 11 bases align to TRBD1. Per germline, CDR1 MDHEN and CDR2 SYDVKM. The CDR3 has 16 residues. Trimming removed 4 bases from V and 2 bases from J; junction bases left unmatched: 4. This chain's CDR3 is CASSSPGQGAGNTIYF. DNA for the CDR3: TGTGCCAGCAGTTCACCGGGACAGGGGGCTGGAAACACCATATATTTT.

With regard to this clone: Mismatch with germline at one junction end may stem from a read error. This chain connects TRBV7-3 to TRBJ2-1, with no clear D. CDR3 length equals 16 residues. CDR1 and CDR2 (germline): SGHTA, FQGTGA. CDR3 coding DNA: TGTGCCAGCAGCCTAACCCCCATTGCGACTTTCAATGAGCAGTTCTTC. It translates to CASSLTPIATFNEQFF.

CDR3 sequence (DNA): TGTGCCAGCAGCGTAGTAAGTAGCGGAGGGTTTAACACCGGGGAGCTGTTTTTT. This sequence encodes CASSVVSSGGFNTGELFF. The genes are TRBV9 and TRBJ2-2, with D possibly TRBD2 on 6 matching bases. Germline loops: CDR1 SGDLS, CDR2 YYNGEE. V was pared by 0 bases and J by 2 bases, with 17 bases between. The CDR3 loop spans 18 amino acids.

The gene calls are TRBV30 and TRBJ2-7; 8 nucleotides line up with TRBD2. CDR1 is GTSNPN and CDR2 is SVGIG in the germline V gene (reference sequence). J lost 1 base, V lost 1 base, and 3 bases had no gene match. The CDR3 spans 14 residues. CDR3 bases: TGTGCCTGGAGTGCCCGCGGGGGGTCCTACGAGCAGTACTTC. This codes for CAWSARGGSYEQYF.

The V and J genes are TRBV19 and TRBJ2-6, with TRBD1 matching 10 bases. CDR1 is LNHDA and CDR2 is SQIVND in the germline V gene (reference sequence). V lost 8 bases, J lost 2 bases, and 3 bases stayed unmatched. The CDR3 loop spans 15 amino acids. The CDR3 DNA reads TGTGCCAGTCACGGGACAGGGGCTGGGGCCAACGTCCTGACTTTC. Its protein is CASHGTGAGANVLTF.

V usage is TRBV28 and J usage is TRBJ2-5; 8 bases fit TRBD2. The junction had 1 base not matched to a gene; V was cut back by 5 bases and J by 2 bases. Germline loops: CDR1 MDHEN, CDR2 SYDVKM. The CDR3 spans 13 residues. The CDR3 reads CASSPSGQETQYF. The CDR3 region has the DNA TGTGCCAGCAGTCCTAGCGGGCAAGAGACCCAGTACTTC.

V usage is TRBV9 and J usage is TRBJ2-7; D possibly matches TRBD1 or TRBD2 (5 bases each). Germline assignment: CDR1 SGDLS and CDR2 YYNGEE. Trimming left V 3 bases short and J 1 base short, with 14 bases between. CDR3 length: 15 residues. The DNA for the CDR3 is TGTGCCAGCAGCGCCGGGGCGGCACCTTCCTACGAGCAGTACTTC. Its protein is CASSAGAAPSYEQYF.

The rearrangement links TRBV2 to TRBJ1-2; D gene unclear. Trimming took 6 bases from V and 2 from J, leaving 13 bases between them. There are 14 residues in the CDR3. Germline CDR1 reads SNHLY; CDR2 reads FYNNEI. The CDR3: CASRARSGNYGYTF. CDR3 sequence (DNA): TGTGCCAGCAGGGCAAGGTCAGGAAACTATGGCTACACCTTC. The whole variable domain, filled in from reference TRBV2 and TRBJ1-2, reads EPEVTQTPSHQVTQMGQEVILRCVPISNHLYFYWYRQILGQKVEFLVSFYNNEISEKSEIFDDQFSVERPDGSNFTLKIRSTKLEDSAMYFCASRARSGNYGYTFGSGTRLTVV.